This T cell receptor beta chain was profiled in a study of T cells in Graves' hyperthyroidism and ophthalmopathy. In the study overall: The initial diagnosis was the point when peripheral blood was collected, ahead of any treatment.

The CDR3 is 15 amino acids. Trimming stripped 5 bases from V and 5 bases from J, with 19 bases between. The germline V gene encodes CDR1 SGHRS and CDR2 YFSETQ. This clonotype occurred many times. It was RNA transcripts that yielded the amplified TCR beta CDR3 regions. First-round RT-PCR of the TCR CDR3 relied on the HTBI primer set. TCRdb re-called the multiplex PCR reads through MiXCR, storing one row per CDR3 protein. Of around 290,000 distinct CDR3 sequences in the sample, 15% to 20% were seen once. Each person with ophthalmopathy scored at least 3 on the Clinical Activity Score, reached NOSPECS grade 4 or higher, and had been ill under 3 months. Investigators excluded patients with uncontrolled infection, other autoimmune disease, pregnancy or lactation. Out of around 10 ml of fresh peripheral blood came the PBMCs.

The specimen sequenced was blood. The TCR sequence derives from a woman between 55 and 75 years old with Graves' ophthalmopathy. The chain recombines TRBV5-1 with TRBJ1-2; D might be TRBD1 (6 bases). CDR3 region: CASSASSGTKYGYTF. CDR3 bases: TGCGCCAGCAGTGCCTCTTCCGGGACAAAGTATGGCTACACCTTC.